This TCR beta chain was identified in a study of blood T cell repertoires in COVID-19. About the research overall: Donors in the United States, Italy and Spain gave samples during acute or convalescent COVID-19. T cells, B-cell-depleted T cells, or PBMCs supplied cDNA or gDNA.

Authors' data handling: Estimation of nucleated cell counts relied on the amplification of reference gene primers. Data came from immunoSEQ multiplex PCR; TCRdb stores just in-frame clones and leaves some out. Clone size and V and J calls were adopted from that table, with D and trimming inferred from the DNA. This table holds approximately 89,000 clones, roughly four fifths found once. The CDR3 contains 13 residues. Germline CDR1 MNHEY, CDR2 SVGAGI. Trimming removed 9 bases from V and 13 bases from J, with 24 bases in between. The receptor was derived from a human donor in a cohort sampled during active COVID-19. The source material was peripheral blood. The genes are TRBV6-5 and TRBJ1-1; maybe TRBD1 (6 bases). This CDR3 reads CASQELPGESVFF. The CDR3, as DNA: TGTGCCAGTCAAGAGTTGCCAGGGGAGTCAGTTTTCTTT.